This TCR beta chain was observed in a study of CD8+CD57+ T cells in acquired aplastic anemia. Study-level information: Across the sorted CD4+ and CD8+ cells, DNA amounts averaged approximately 3.1 ug. The study, taken as a whole, reports: Patient and control CD8+ Simpson's diversity was not significantly different. It was found that more than 25 CD8+ CDR3 sequences were shared between patients and controls.

The study profiled TCR beta VDJ and CDR3 using genomic DNA as template. TCRdb ran MiXCR on the reads and lists one entry per CDR3 protein. The sample contains under 350,000 distinct CDR3 sequences, 45% to 65% of which appear only once. Patients who underwent sequencing had shown CD8+CD57+ cell expansion by flow cytometry. In all patients, the disease was severe acquired aplastic anemia. The CDR3 spans 13 residues. J lost 3 bases, V lost 4 bases, and 2 bases had no gene match. In germline, CDR1 is SGHVS, CDR2 FNYEAQ. In its sample, this clonotype was seen a few times. Its target is unknown. The clonotype comes from a human donor with aplastic anemia. The chain links TRBV7-6 to TRBJ2-5; 7 bases map to TRBD2. Source material: sorted CD4+, CD8+, or CD8+CD57+ T cells (not recorded which) from PBMCs. The CDR3 DNA follows: TGTGCCAGCAGCTCGGCGGGGGAAGAGACCCAGTACTTC. Its protein product is CASSSAGEETQYF.